This T cell receptor beta chain was profiled in a study of blood T cells in healthy people across ages (dated by TCRdb to about 2015). General notes on the study: In model experiments, template switching captured about one uniquely barcoded TCR beta cDNA molecule for every two T cells. Donors of different ages were randomly distributed across sequencing lanes to avoid experimental bias. Donors were grouped into four age groups: young (average approximately 16 years), middle-aged (roughly 37), aged (around 62) and long-lived (about 90). The study analyzed two additional independent replicas of 1 million unique cDNA reads from the same blood draw for two donors, one aged 18 to 30 and one aged 80 or older. Using deep sequencing normalized with unique cDNA molecular identifiers, the study measured how TCR beta repertoire diversity changes with age. What the study reported, not specific to this receptor: Observed TCR beta diversity per million T cells fell roughly linearly with age, and a significant reduction was already apparent by age approximately 41. A strong correlation was found between observed TCR beta diversity and the percentage of naive T cells measured by flow cytometry. Total diversity estimates from one million sequenced T cells were considered lower bounds and underestimates. Compared with the aged group, the long-lived group had more naive CD4+ T cells, fewer expanded clones and increased TCR diversity, a pattern suggesting age selection. Because profiling used bulk unsorted PBMCs, naive and antigen-experienced compartments could not be compared conclusively. Because the CMV infection status of the donors was unknown, age-related changes in expanded clonotypes may potentially have been confounded.

The roughly 39 donors, aged 6 to 90 years, were systemically healthy Caucasian individuals from Russia. Ten milliliters of peripheral blood were drawn from each donor into EDTA-treated Vacutainer tubes. Ficoll-Paque density-gradient centrifugation was used to isolate PBMCs, with at least 7 million obtained per sample. Trizol reagent was used to extract total RNA from the PBMCs, yielding at least 5 micrograms per sample. The percentages of naive CD45RAhigh/CD27high T cells were determined by flow cytometry on a PBMC aliquot from every donor. The CDR3 has 12 amino acids, counting the end cysteine and phenylalanine. The only DNA kept is the CDR3, 36 bases in frame from the first base. V was cut back by 4 bases and J by 8 bases, leaving a gap of 10 bases between them. Reading the germline V gene gives CDR1 MDHEN and CDR2 SYDVKM. As to this clonotype: Its binding antigen is unknown. No base quality values were provided; no much bigger clone lies one nucleotide off.

The library came from 5' RACE. Sequencing instrument: Illumina HiSeq 2500. The second PCR ran for roughly 7 to 11 cycles and used a J-beta primer mix along with a sample-barcoded 5' primer. Each TCR beta cDNA molecule received a unique molecular identifier from a template-switch 5' adaptor carrying 12 random nucleotides. Each sample yielded at least 3 million CDR3-containing paired-end reads. All of the RNA was converted into first-strand cDNA using the Mint cDNA synthesis kit, with a TRBC-specific oligonucleotide serving as the primer. Following uracil-DNA glycosylase treatment, a first 18-cycle PCR with universal primers M1SS and BC2_uni_R was performed on all cDNA. On the study's bioinformatics: For normalization, 1 million high-quality reads were randomly selected from each sample, with every read carrying a distinct molecular identifier. Reads with shared molecular identifiers were discarded instead of being binned into consensus sequences. MiTCR, with a Q25 quality threshold and the strictest error-elimination algorithm, was used for CDR3 identification, clonotype clustering and error correction. Lower-bound total TCR beta diversity was estimated with a nonparametric unseen species model using Euler transformation. TCRdb reprocessing: public reads trimmed at Q25 with fastp, clones called with MiXCR, in-frame beta chains kept. Every CDR3 protein is listed once, alongside the most common genes and DNA of its rows. TCRdb, not the original authors, processed these V and J calls. Within this sample are about 730,000 distinct CDR3 sequences, with roughly 44% of them counted one time only. The biggest ten clones account for roughly 19% of the sample.

The sample was blood. The rearrangement combines TRBV28 with TRBJ2-3; a weak D assignment points to TRBD1 (5 bases agree). This receptor was obtained from a woman in her fifties or sixties in good health. This receptor has the CDR3 CASSSGLGTQYF. The DNA sequence reads TGTGCCAGCAGTTCAGGGTTAGGTACGCAGTATTTT. With all but the CDR3 taken from the reference TRBV28 and TRBJ2-3 genes, the full variable domain is: DVKVTQSSRYLVKRTGEKVFLECVQDMDHENMFWYRQDPGLGLRLIYFSYDVKMKEKGDIPEGYSVSREKKERFSLILESASTNQTSMYLCASSSGLGTQYFGPGTRLTVL.